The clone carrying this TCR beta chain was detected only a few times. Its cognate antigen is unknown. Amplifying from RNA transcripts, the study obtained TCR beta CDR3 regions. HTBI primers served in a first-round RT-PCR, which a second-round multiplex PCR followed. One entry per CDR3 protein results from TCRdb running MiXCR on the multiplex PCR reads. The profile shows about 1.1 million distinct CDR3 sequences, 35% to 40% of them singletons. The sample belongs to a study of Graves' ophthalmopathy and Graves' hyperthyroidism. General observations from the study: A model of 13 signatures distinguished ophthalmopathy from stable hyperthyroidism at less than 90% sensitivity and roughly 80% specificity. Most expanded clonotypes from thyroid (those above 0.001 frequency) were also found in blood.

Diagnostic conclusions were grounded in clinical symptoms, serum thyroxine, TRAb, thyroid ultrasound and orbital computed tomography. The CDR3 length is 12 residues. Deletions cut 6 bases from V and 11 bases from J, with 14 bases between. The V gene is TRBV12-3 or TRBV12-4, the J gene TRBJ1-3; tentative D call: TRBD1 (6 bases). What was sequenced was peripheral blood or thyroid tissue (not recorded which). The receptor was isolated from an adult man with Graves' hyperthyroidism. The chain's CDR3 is CASRLEPGAIYF. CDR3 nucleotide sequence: TGTGCCAGCAGACTTGAGCCAGGGGCCATATATTTT.